This T cell receptor (beta chain) was sequenced during a study of early T cells in non-severe SARS-CoV-2 infection. TCRdb analysed the 5' RACE reads with MiXCR anew, one entry per CDR3 protein. The repertoire holds roughly 75,000 distinct CDR3 sequences, with around 12% as singletons. Trimming at V came to 1 base and at J to 1 base, leaving 4 bases not matched to a gene. The germline gives CDR1 DFQATT, CDR2 SNEGSKA (reference sequence). This CDR3 is 15 amino acids long. This clonotype was recorded at least ten times. Sequenced material: whole blood. The TCR sequence derives from an adult who was a healthcare worker with PCR-confirmed SARS-CoV-2 infection or an uninfected control (not recorded which). The J gene is TRBJ2-3, the V gene TRBV20-1, with TRBD2 matching over 8 bases. The CDR3 DNA sequence: TGCAGTGCTAGAGCGAGCGGGAGTGGCACAGATACGCAGTATTTT. Protein product: CSARASGSGTDTQYF.